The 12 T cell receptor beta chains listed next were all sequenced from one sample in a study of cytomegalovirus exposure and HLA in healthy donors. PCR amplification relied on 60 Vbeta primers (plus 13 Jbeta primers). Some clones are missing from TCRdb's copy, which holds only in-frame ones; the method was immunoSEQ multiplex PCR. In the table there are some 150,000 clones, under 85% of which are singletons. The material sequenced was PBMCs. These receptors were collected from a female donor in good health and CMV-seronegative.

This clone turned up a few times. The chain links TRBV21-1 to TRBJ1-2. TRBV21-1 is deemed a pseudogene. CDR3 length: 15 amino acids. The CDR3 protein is CASSKRGGFSYGYTF. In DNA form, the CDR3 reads TGTGCCAGCAGCAAAAGGGGGGGGTTCTCCTATGGCTACACCTTC.

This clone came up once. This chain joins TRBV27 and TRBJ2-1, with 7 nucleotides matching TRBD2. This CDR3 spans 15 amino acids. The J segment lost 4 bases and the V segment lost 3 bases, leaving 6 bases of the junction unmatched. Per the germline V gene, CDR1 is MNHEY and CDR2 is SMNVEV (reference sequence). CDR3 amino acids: CASSFRLAVYNEQFF. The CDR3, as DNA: TGTGCCAGCAGTTTCCGGCTAGCGGTTTACAATGAGCAGTTCTTC.

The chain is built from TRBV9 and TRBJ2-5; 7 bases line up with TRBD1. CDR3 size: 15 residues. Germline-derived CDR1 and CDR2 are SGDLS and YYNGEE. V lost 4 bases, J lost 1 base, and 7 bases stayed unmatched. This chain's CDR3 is CASSPRQGPQETQYF. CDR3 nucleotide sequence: TGTGCCAGCAGCCCTCGACAGGGACCCCAAGAGACCCAGTACTTC. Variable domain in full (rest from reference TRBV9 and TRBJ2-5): DSGVTQTPKHLITATGQRVTLRCSPRSGDLSVYWYQQSLDQGLQFLIQYYNGEERAKGNILERFSAQQFPDLHSELNLSSLELGDSALYFCASSPRQGPQETQYFGPGTRLLVL.

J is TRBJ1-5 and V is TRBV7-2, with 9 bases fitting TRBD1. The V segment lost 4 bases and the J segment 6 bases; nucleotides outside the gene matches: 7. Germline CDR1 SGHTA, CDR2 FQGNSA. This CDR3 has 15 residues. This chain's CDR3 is CASSSAGQGIQPQHF. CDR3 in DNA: TGTGCCAGCAGCTCGGCGGGACAGGGAATTCAGCCCCAGCATTTT.

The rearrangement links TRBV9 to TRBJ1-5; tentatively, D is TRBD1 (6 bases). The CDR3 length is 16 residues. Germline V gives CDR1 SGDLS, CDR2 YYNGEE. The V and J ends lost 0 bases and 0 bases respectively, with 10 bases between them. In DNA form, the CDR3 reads TGTGCCAGCAGCGTAGGAACAGGGAATAGCAATCAGCCCCAGCATTTT. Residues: CASSVGTGNSNQPQHF.

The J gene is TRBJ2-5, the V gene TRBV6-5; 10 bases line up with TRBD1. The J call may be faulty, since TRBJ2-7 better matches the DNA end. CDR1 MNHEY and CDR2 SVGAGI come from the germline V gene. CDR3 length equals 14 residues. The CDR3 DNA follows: TGTGCCAGCAGTCGACAGGGGGCGCAGAACGAGCAGTACTTC. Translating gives CASSRQGAQNEQYF.

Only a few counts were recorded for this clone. The DNA for the CDR3 is TGTGCCAGCAGCCTTTCGACGGTAGCGGGGGTCCTGGGGCAGTATTTT. It translates to CASSLSTVAGVLGQYF. The chain combines TRBV5-6 with TRBJ2-3; TRBD2 aligns across 9 bases. With 4 bases clipped from V and 11 bases from J, the junction kept 17 bases outside the gene matches. This CDR3 is built from 16 residues. Per germline, CDR1 SGHDT and CDR2 YYEEEE.

The CDR3 DNA reads TGTGCCAGCAGCTTACGCCGGACAGGGAAAGAGACCCAGTACTTC. Translation: CASSLRRTGKETQYF. The J gene is TRBJ2-5, the V gene TRBV7-3, with 8 bases lining up with TRBD1. From germline, CDR1 is SGHTA and CDR2 FQGTGA. J was trimmed by 3 bases and V by 2 bases; bases with no gene match: 5. The CDR3 runs to 15 residues. Using reference TRBV7-3 and TRBJ2-5 for the parts outside the CDR3, the full variable domain is GAGVSQTPSNKVTEKGKYVELRCDPISGHTALYWYRQSLGQGPEFLIYFQGTGAADDSGLPNDRFFAVRPEGSVSTLKIQRTERGDSAVYLCASSLRRTGKETQYFGPGTRLLVL.

The chain's CDR3 is CASKSQGGGEYF. CDR3 DNA: TGTGCCAGCAAATCACAGGGGGGAGGGGAGTATTTT. The chain uses TRBV5-4 and TRBJ1-3; 8 bases map to TRBD1. CDR1 and CDR2 (germline): SGHNT, YYREEE (reference sequence). The CDR3 is 12 residues long. J lost 16 bases, V lost 6 bases, and 12 bases had no gene match. The variable domain in full, completed from reference TRBV5-4 and TRBJ1-3, reads ETGVTQSPTHLIKTRGQQVTLRCSSQSGHNTVSWYQQALGQGPQFIFQYYREEENGRGNFPPRFSGLQFPNYSSELNVNALELDDSALYLCASKSQGGGEYFGEGSWLTVV.

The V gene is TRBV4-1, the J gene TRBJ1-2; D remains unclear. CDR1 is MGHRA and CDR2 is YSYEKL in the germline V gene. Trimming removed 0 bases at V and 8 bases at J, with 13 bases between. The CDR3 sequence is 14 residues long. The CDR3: CASSQELGLWGYTF. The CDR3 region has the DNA TGCGCCAGCAGCCAAGAACTCGGACTTTGGGGCTACACCTTC.

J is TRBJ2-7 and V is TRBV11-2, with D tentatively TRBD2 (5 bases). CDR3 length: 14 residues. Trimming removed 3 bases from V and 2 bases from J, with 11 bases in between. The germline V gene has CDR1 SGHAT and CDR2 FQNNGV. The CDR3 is CASSFQRTTYEQYF. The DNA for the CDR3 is TGTGCCAGCAGCTTCCAGCGGACGACCTACGAGCAGTACTTC.

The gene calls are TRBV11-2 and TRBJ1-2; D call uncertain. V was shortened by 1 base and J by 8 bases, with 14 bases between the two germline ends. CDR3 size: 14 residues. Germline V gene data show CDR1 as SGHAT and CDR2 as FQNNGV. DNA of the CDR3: TGTGCCAGCAGCTTAGTATCCAGGAATCGGGGCTACACCTTC. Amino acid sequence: CASSLVSRNRGYTF.